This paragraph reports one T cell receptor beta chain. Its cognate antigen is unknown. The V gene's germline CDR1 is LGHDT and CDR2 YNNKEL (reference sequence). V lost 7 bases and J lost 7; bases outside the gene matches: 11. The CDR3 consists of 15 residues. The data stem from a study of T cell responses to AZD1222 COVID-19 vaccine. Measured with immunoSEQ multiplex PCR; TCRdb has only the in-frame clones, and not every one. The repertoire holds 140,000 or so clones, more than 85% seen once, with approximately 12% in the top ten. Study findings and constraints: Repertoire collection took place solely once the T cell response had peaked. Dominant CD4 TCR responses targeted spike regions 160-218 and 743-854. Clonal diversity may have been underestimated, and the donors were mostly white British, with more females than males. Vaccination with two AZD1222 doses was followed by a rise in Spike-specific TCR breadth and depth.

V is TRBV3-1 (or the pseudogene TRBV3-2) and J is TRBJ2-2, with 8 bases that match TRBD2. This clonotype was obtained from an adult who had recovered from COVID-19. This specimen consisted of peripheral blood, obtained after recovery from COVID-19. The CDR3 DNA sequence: TGTGCCAGCACCCAGTTTCTAGCGGGTCACGGGGAGCTGTTTTTT. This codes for CASTQFLAGHGELFF.